This T cell receptor (beta chain) stems from a study of T cell responses to AZD1222 COVID-19 vaccine. Study-wide findings and caveats: In a largely white British group with more females than males, clonal diversity was possibly underestimated. Repertoires were obtained solely post-peak T cell response. Compared with day 0, the breadth and depth of the Spike-specific TCR repertoire rose significantly after two doses of AZD1222. Baseline seropositivity characterized only six AZD1222 recipients.

The trim removed 4 bases at V and 3 bases at J, leaving 7 bases unmatched. The CDR3 covers 16 residues. The germline CDR1 and CDR2 sequences are MGHRA and YSYEKL. Profiled with immunoSEQ multiplex PCR; TCRdb holds only in-frame clones, not every one. The repertoire holds some 150,000 clones, roughly nine tenths seen once, with around 4.5% in the top ten. In the case of this clone: Its antigen is currently unknown.

This specimen consisted of peripheral blood, obtained on day 0 of MenACWY control vaccination. The TCR originated in an adult in good health. The rearrangement links TRBV4-1 to TRBJ2-7; TRBD2 matches 12 bases. The chain's CDR3 is CASSLGLAGKIYEQYF. The CDR3 nucleotides are TGCGCCAGCAGCCTAGGACTAGCGGGGAAAATCTACGAGCAGTACTTC.